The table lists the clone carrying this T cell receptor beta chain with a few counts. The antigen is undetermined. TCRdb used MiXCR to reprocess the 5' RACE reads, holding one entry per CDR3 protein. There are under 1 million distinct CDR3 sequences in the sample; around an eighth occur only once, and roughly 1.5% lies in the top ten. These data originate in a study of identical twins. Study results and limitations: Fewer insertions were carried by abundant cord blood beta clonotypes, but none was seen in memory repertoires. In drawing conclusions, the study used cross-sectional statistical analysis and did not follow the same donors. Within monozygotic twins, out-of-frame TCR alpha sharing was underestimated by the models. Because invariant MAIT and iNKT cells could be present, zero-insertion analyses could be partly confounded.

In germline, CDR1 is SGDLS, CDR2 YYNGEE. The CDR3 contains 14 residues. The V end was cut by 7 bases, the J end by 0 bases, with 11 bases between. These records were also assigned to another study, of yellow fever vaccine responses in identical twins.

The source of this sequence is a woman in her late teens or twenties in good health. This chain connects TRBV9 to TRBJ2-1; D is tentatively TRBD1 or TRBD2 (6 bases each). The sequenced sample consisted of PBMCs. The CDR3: CASGGPDSYNEQFF. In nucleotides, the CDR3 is TGTGCCAGCGGGGGGCCTGACTCCTACAATGAGCAGTTCTTC. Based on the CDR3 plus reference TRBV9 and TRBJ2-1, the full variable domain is DSGVTQTPKHLITATGQRVTLRCSPRSGDLSVYWYQQSLDQGLQFLIQYYNGEERAKGNILERFSAQQFPDLHSELNLSSLELGDSALYFCASGGPDSYNEQFFGPGTRLTVL.